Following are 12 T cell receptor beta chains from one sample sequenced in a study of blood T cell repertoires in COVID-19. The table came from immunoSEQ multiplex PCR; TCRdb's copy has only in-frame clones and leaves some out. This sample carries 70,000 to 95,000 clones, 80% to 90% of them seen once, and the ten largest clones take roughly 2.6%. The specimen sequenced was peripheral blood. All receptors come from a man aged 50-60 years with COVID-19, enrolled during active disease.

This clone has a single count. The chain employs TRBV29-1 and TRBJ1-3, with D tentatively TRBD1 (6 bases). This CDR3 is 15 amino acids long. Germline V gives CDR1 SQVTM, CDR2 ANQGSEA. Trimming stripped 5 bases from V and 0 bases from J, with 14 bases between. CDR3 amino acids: CSVSTGTNSGNTIYF. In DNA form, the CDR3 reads TGCAGCGTTAGTACAGGGACGAACTCTGGAAACACCATATATTTT.

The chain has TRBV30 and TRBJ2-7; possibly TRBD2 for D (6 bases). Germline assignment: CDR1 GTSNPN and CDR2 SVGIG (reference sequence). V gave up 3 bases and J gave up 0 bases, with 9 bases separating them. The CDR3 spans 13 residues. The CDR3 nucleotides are TGTGCCTGGAGCCCGGGACTCTCCTACGAGCAGTACTTC. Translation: CAWSPGLSYEQYF.

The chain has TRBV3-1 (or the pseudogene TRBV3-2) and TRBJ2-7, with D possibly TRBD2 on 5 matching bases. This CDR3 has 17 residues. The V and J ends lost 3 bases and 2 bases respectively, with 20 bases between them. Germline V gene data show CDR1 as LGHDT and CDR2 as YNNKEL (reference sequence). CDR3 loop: CASSHGFAGGFAYEQYF. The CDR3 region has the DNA TGTGCCAGCAGCCATGGGTTCGCAGGAGGTTTCGCCTACGAGCAGTACTTC.

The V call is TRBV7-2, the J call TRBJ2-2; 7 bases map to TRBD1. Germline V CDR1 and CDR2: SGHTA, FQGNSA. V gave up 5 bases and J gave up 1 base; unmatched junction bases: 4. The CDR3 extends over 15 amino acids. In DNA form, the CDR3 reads TGTGCCAGCAGCCCGTGGACAGGGAACACCGGGGAGCTGTTTTTT. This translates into CASSPWTGNTGELFF. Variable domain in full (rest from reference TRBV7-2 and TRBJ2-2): GAGVSQSPSNKVTEKGKDVELRCDPISGHTALYWYRQSLGQGLEFLIYFQGNSAPDKSGLPSDRFSAERTGGSVSTLTIQRTQQEDSAVYLCASSPWTGNTGELFFGEGSRLTVL.

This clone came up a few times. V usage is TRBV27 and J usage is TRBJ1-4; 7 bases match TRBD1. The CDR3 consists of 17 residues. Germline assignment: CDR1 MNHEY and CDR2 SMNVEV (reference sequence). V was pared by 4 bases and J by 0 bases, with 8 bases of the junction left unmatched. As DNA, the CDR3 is TGTGCCAGCAGTTCCAGACAGGGCCCCTCAACTAATGAAAAACTGTTTTTT. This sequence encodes CASSSRQGPSTNEKLFF.

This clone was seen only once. CDR3 coding DNA: TGTGCCAGTTCCGGGACATGGAACACTGAAGCTTTCTTT. Translated: CASSGTWNTEAFF. The chain joins TRBV19 to TRBJ1-1; TRBD1 is a possible D gene (6 bases). Germline V gene lookup returns CDR1 LNHDA and CDR2 SQIVND (reference sequence). This CDR3 spans 13 amino acids. The V end lost 8 bases, the J end lost 1 base, and 11 bases lay between the germline ends.

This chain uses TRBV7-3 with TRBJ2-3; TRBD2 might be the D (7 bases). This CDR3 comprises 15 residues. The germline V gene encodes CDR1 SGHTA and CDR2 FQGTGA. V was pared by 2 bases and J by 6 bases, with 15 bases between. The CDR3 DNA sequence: TGTGCCAGCAGCTTAGGGCGGGGGCCCACGGATACGCAGTATTTT. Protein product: CASSLGRGPTDTQYF.

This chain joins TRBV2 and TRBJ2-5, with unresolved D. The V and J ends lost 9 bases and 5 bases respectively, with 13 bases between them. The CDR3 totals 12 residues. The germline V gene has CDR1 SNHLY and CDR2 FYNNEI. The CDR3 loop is CASKIRWETQYF. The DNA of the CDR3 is TGTGCCAGTAAGATCAGGTGGGAGACCCAGTACTTC.

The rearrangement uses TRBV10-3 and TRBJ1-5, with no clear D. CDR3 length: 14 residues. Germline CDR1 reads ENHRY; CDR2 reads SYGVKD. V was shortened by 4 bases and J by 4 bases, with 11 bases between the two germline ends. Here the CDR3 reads CAISAAPGNQPQHF. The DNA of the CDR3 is TGTGCCATCAGTGCCGCTCCCGGGAATCAGCCCCAGCATTTT.

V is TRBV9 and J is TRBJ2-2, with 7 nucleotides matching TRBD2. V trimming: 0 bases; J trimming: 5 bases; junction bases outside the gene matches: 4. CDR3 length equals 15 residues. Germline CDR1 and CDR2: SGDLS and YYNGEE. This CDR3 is CASSVGLGGTGELFF. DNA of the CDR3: TGTGCCAGCAGCGTAGGTCTCGGGGGGACCGGGGAGCTGTTTTTT. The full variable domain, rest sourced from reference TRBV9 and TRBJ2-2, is DSGVTQTPKHLITATGQRVTLRCSPRSGDLSVYWYQQSLDQGLQFLIQYYNGEERAKGNILERFSAQQFPDLHSELNLSSLELGDSALYFCASSVGLGGTGELFFGEGSRLTVL.

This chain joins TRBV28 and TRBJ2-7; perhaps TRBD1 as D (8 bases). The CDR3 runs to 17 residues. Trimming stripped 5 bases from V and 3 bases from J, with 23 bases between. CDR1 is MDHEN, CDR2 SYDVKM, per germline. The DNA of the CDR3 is TGTGCCAGCAGTCCCCGCCTAACAGGGGGGGTCTTCTACGAGCAGTACTTC. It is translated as CASSPRLTGGVFYEQYF.

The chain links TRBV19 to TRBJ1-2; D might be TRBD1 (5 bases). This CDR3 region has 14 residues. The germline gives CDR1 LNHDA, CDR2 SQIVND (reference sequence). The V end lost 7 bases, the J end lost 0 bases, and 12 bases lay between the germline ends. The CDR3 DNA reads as TGTGCCAGTACCTCCCCGGGGGCTAACTATGGCTACACCTTC. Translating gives CASTSPGANYGYTF.